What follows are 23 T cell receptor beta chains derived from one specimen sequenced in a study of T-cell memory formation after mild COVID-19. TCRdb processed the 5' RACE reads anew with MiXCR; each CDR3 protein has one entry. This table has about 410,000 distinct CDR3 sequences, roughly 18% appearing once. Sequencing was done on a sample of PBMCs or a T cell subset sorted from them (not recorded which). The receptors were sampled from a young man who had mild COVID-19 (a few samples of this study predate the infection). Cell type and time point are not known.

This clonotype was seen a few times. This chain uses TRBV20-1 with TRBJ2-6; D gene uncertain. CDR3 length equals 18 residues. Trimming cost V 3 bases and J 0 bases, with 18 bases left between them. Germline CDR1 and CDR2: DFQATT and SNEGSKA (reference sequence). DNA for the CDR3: TGCAGTGCTAGGGTGGGTCCAGGCTCAGTCTCTGGGGCCAACGTCCTGACTTTC. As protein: CSARVGPGSVSGANVLTF.

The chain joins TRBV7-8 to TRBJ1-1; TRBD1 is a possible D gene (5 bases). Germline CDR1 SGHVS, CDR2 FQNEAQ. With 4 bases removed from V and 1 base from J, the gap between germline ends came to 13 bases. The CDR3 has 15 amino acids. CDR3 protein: CASSSLSQGNTEAFF. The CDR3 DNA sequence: TGTGCCAGCAGCTCCCTCAGTCAGGGGAACACTGAAGCTTTCTTT.

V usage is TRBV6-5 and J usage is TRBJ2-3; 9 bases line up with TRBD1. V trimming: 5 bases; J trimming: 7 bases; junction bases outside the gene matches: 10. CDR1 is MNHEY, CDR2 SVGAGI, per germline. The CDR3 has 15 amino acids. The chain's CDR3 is CASSLLGTGKYTQYF. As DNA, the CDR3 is TGTGCCAGCAGTCTACTGGGGACAGGGAAATATACGCAGTATTTT.

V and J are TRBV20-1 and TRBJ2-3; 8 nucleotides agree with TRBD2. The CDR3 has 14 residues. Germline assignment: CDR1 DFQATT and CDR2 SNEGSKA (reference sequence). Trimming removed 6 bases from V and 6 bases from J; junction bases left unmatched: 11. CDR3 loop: CSAERGTPGDTQYF. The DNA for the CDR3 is TGCAGTGCGGAGCGGGGGACCCCTGGGGATACGCAGTATTTT.

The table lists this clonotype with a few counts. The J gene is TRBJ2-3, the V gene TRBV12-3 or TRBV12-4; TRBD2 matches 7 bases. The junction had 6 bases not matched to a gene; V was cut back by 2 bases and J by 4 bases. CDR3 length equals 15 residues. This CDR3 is CASSLWGGSPDTQYF. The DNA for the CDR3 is TGTGCCAGCAGTTTATGGGGGGGGTCCCCAGATACGCAGTATTTT.

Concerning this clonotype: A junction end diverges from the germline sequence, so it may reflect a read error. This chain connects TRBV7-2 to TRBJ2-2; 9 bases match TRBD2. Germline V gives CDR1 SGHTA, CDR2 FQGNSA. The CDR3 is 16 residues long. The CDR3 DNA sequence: TGTGCCAGCAGCTTAGCCCTAGCGGGGAACACCGGGGAGCTGATTTTT. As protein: CASSLALAGNTGELIF.

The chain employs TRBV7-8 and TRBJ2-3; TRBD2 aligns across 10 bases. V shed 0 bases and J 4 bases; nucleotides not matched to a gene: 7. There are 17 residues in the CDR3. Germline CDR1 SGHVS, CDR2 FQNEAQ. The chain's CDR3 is CASSLAEAGGPADTQYF. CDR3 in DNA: TGTGCCAGCAGCTTAGCGGAAGCGGGGGGGCCCGCAGATACGCAGTATTTT.

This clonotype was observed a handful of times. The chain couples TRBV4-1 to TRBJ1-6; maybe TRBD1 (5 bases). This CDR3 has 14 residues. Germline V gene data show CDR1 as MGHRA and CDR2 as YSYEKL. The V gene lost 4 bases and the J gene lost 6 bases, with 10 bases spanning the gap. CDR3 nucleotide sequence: TGCGCCAGCAGCCGAGAGGGGCGTAATTCACCCCTCCACTTT. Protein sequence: CASSREGRNSPLHF.

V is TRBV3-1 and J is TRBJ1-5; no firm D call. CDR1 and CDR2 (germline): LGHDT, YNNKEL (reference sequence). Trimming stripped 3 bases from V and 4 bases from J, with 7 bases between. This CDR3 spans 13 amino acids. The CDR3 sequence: CASSQSGNQPQHF. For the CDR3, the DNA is TGTGCCAGCAGCCAGAGTGGAAATCAGCCCCAGCATTTT.

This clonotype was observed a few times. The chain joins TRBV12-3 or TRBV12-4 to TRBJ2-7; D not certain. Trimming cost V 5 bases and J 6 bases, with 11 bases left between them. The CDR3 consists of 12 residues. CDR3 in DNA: TGTGCCAGCAGTCCGGCAGGATCCGAGCAGTACTTC. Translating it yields CASSPAGSEQYF.

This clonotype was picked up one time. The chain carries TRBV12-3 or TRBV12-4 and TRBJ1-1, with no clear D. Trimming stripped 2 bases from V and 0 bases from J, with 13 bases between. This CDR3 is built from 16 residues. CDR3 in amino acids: CASSLHSRRMNTEAFF. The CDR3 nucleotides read TGTGCCAGCAGTTTACATTCCAGAAGAATGAACACTGAAGCTTTCTTT.

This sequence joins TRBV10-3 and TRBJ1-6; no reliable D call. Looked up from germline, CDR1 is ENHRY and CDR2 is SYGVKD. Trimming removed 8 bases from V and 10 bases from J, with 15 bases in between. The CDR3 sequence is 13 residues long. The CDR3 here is CAIGAALGSPLHF. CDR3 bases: TGTGCCATCGGTGCGGCTTTGGGGTCACCCCTCCACTTT.

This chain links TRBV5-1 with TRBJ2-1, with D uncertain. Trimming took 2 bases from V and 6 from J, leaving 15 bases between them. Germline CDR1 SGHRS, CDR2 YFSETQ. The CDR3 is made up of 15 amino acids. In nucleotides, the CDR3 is TGCGCCAGCAGCTTCTCCGGGTTCCCTCGCAATGAGCAGTTCTTC. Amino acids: CASSFSGFPRNEQFF.

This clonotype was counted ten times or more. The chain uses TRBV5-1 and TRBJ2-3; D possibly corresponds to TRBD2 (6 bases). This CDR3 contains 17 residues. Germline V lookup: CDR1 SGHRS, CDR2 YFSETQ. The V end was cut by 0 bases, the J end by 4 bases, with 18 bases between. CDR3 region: CASSLARGTEGPDTQYF. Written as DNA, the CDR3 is TGCGCCAGCAGCTTGGCCCGGGGGACGGAGGGCCCAGATACGCAGTATTTT.

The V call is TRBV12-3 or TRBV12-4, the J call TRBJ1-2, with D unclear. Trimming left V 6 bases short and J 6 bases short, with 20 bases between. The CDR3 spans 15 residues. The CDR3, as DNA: TGTGCCAGCAGGAAGTTGGACCCGCGCCCTGATGGCTACACCTTC. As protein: CASRKLDPRPDGYTF.

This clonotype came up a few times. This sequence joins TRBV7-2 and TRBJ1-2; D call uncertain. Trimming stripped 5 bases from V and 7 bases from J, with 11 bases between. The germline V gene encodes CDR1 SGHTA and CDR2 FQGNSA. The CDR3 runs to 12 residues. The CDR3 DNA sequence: TGTGCCAGCAGCAGACGGGCTACTGGCTACACCTTC. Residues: CASSRRATGYTF.

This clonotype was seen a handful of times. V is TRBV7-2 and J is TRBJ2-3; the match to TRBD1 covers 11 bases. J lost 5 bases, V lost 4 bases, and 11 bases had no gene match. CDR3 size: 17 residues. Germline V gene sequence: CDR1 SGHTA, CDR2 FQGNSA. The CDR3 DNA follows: TGTGCCAGCAGCTGGACAGGGGGCGCTGGGGTCGGAGATACGCAGTATTTT. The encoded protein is CASSWTGGAGVGDTQYF.

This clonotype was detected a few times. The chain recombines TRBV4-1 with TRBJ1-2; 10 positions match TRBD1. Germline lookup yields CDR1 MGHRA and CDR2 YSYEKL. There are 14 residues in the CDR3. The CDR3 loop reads CAATRDRGDYGYTF. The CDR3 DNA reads TGCGCAGCTACCCGGGACAGGGGTGACTATGGCTACACCTTC.

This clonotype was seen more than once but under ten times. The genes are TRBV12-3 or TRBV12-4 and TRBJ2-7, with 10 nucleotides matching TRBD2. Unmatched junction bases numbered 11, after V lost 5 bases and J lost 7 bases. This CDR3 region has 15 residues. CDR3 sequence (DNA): TGTGCCAGCAGTAAAGCGGGGGGGCTTGAAGGAGAGCAGTACGTC. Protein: CASSKAGGLEGEQYV.

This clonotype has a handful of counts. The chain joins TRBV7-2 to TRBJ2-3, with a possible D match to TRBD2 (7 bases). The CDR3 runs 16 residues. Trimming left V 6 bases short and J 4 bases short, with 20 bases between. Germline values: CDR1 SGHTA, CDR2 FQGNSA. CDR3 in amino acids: CASRVGGGGVADTQYF. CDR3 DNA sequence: TGTGCCAGCAGGGTAGGCGGGGGCGGAGTGGCAGATACGCAGTATTTT.

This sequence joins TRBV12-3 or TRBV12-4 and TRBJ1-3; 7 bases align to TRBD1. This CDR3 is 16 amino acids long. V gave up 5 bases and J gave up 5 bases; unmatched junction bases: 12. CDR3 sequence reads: CASSTLTGNYRNTIYF. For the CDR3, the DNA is TGTGCCAGCAGTACGCTGACAGGGAATTATAGAAACACCATATATTTT.

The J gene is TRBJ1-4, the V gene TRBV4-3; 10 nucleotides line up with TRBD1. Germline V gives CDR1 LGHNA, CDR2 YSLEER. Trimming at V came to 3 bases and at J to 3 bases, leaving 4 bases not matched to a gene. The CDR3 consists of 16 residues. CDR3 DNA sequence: TGCGCCAGCAGCCAGAGACAGGGGGCGGCTAATGAAAAACTGTTTTTT. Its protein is CASSQRQGAANEKLFF.

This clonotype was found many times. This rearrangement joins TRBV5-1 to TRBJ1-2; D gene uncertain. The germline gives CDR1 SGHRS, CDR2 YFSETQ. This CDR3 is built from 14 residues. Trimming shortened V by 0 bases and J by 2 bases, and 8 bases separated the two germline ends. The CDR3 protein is CASSLDPFNYGYTF. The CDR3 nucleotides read TGCGCCAGCAGCTTGGATCCTTTCAACTATGGCTACACCTTC.